Following are 10 T cell receptor beta chains from one sample sequenced in a study of blood T cells in healthy people across ages. Combining a sample-barcoded 5' primer with a J-beta primer mix, a second PCR ran for about 7 to 11 cycles. TCRdb independently ran MiXCR on the 5' RACE reads; one entry per CDR3 protein. This sample has about 840,000 distinct CDR3 sequences, with 25% to 30% found just once. These sequences were also reported in another study, on T cells of mothers and their children.

The specimen was blood. These receptors were taken from a woman aged 40 to 50 in good health.

This clonotype was seen only a few times. The chain combines TRBV4-3 with TRBJ1-1, with a weak D call TRBD1 (5 bases). The CDR3 totals 15 residues. CDR1 and CDR2 (germline): LGHNA, YSLEER. V was clipped by 0 bases and J by 0 bases, with 8 bases between them. This chain's CDR3 is CASSQDGAVNTEAFF. The CDR3 DNA follows: TGCGCCAGCAGCCAAGATGGGGCGGTGAACACTGAAGCTTTCTTT.

V gene TRBV20-1 combines with J gene TRBJ2-5; 7 bases line up with TRBD1. The last part of the DNA fits TRBJ2-7 better; the J call may be wrong. The CDR3 loop spans 14 amino acids. Germline CDR1 is DFQATT and CDR2 is SNEGSKA (reference sequence). The DNA for the CDR3 is TGCAGTGCTAGGGGGGACAGAGCAGCCTACGAGCAGTACTTC. Translation gives CSARGDRAAYEQYF.

This clonotype occurred once. The V and J genes are TRBV28 and TRBJ2-6; 7 nucleotides line up with TRBD1. CDR3 length: 19 residues. V gave up 7 bases and J gave up 1 base; unmatched junction bases: 16. Per germline, CDR1 MDHEN and CDR2 SYDVKM. The CDR3 sequence is CASTTNPWTGSSGANVLTF. The CDR3 nucleotides read TGTGCCAGCACCACGAACCCCTGGACAGGCAGTTCTGGGGCCAACGTCCTGACTTTC.

The chain links TRBV12-3 or TRBV12-4 to TRBJ2-2; D remains ambiguous. The germline V and J ends were trimmed by 2 bases and 1 base, with 17 bases remaining between them. The CDR3 is made up of 18 amino acids. CDR3: CASSLIARIAVNTGELFF. For the CDR3, the DNA is TGTGCCAGCAGTTTAATCGCCCGAATTGCAGTGAACACCGGGGAGCTGTTTTTT.

This clonotype showed up many times. The V call is TRBV7-6, the J call TRBJ2-1; no reliable D call. V was trimmed by 2 bases and J by 3 bases, leaving 14 bases between them. The CDR3 spans 16 residues. Germline assignment: CDR1 SGHVS and CDR2 FNYEAQ. The CDR3 protein is CASSLPLRARYNEQFF. The CDR3 DNA is TGTGCCAGCAGCTTACCCCTCCGCGCCCGCTACAATGAGCAGTTCTTC.

This clonotype was counted ten times or more. The genes are TRBV5-1 and TRBJ2-3; D is uncertain. The germline V and J ends were trimmed by 0 bases and 2 bases, with 10 bases remaining between them. Germline-derived CDR1 and CDR2 are SGHRS and YFSETQ. The CDR3 covers 15 residues. The CDR3 sequence is CASSLGGANTDTQYF. The CDR3 DNA reads TGCGCCAGCAGCTTGGGAGGAGCTAACACAGATACGCAGTATTTT.

About this clonotype itself: A much larger clone lies one base from this, so it may be a read error. This chain uses TRBV9 with TRBJ2-3; 7 positions match TRBD2. The CDR3 is 15 amino acids. Per the germline V gene, CDR1 is SGDLS and CDR2 is YYNGEE. The DNA of the CDR3 is TGTGCCAGCAGCGTTTGGGGGGGAAGCACAGATACGCGGTATTTT. This gives the protein CASSVWGGSTDTRYF.

The gene calls are TRBV9 and TRBJ2-1; 8 nucleotides agree with TRBD2. Germline-derived CDR1 and CDR2 are SGDLS and YYNGEE. The CDR3 has 18 amino acids. J was trimmed by 7 bases and V by 0 bases; bases with no gene match: 15. Here the CDR3 DNA reads TGTGCCAGCAGCGTAGGTCTCGGCGGGGGGTTGGAACGGAATGAGCAGTTCTTC. It translates to CASSVGLGGGLERNEQFF.

The DNA for the CDR3 is TGCGCCAGCAGCTCCAGGACTAGCGGGGGGGGCCGACCGCTATGGCTCTACGAGCAGTACTTC. Protein product: CASSSRTSGGGRPLWLYEQYF. The genes are TRBV5-1 and TRBJ2-7; 15 bases fit TRBD2. Losses at the gene ends were 3 bases for V and 3 bases for J; bases not matched to a gene: 19. CDR3 length: 21 residues. Germline CDR1 reads SGHRS; CDR2 reads YFSETQ.

This clonotype has ten or more counts. The chain joins TRBV5-1 to TRBJ1-2; D is unresolved. Germline loops: CDR1 SGHRS, CDR2 YFSETQ. V was shortened by 0 bases and J by 0 bases, with 3 bases between the two germline ends. There are 13 residues in the CDR3. CDR3 residues: CASSLAPNYGYTF. The CDR3 nucleotides are TGCGCCAGCAGCTTGGCCCCTAACTATGGCTACACCTTC.